A few counts support the clone carrying this T cell receptor (beta chain). CDR1 SEHNR and CDR2 FQNEAQ come from the germline V gene (reference sequence). The CDR3 sequence is 15 residues long. V shed 5 bases, J shed 2 bases, and the junction held 4 bases outside the gene matches. TCRdb independently ran MiXCR on the RT-PCR reads; one entry per CDR3 protein. The sample shows about 680,000 distinct CDR3 sequences, approximately 15% of them seen only once. The J gene is TRBJ2-1, the V gene TRBV7-9; 9 bases map to TRBD1. Sequences were obtained from memory CD4+ T cells from blood. The receptor was derived from a female donor in good health, serving as a healthy control. The CDR3 is CASSKGDRAYNEQFF. The DNA of the CDR3 is TGTGCCAGCAGCAAAGGGGACAGGGCCTACAATGAGCAGTTCTTC. Full variable domain (remainder filled in from reference TRBV7-9 and TRBJ2-1): DTGVSQNPRHKITKRGQNVTFRCDPISEHNRLYWYRQTLGQGPEFLTYFQNEAQLEKSRLLSDRFSAERPKGSFSTLEIQRTEQGDSAMYLCASSKGDRAYNEQFFGPGTRLTVL.